These 27 T cell receptor beta chains were sequenced from one sample in a study of T cell clusters in autoimmune cytopenias. TRB was amplified by touch-down multiplex PCR, primer pools A and B combined. TCRdb re-called the multiplex PCR reads and catalogs CDR3 proteins one per entry, DNA excluded. The listing records 8,300 or so distinct CDR3 sequences. Each sample's input was 250 ng genomic DNA, some 40,000 genome equivalents. Sequenced sample: peripheral blood. These receptor sequences come from a human donor with an autoimmune cytopenia or autoimmune hepatitis (not recorded which).

In terms of frequency, this clonotype is medium-sized. J is TRBJ2-3 and V is TRBV5-4. Germline-derived CDR1 and CDR2 are SGHNT and YYREEE (reference sequence). The length of the CDR3 is 14 residues. This CDR3 reads CASSLAVWTDTQYF.

Its frequency marks this clonotype as medium-sized. The V call is TRBV6-5, the J call TRBJ2-3; TCRdb names TRBD2, which stays unverified in the absence of DNA. The V gene's germline CDR1 is MNHEY and CDR2 SVGAGI. The CDR3 is made up of 16 amino acids. CDR3 region: CASSRLAGHSTDTQYF.

This clonotype registers medium-sized by frequency. V and J are TRBV12-3 or TRBV12-4 and TRBJ1-2. This CDR3 has 15 amino acids. Here the CDR3 reads CASSRTTSAGYGYTF.

The chain has TRBV7-2 and TRBJ2-7; the D gene TCRdb calls, TRBD1, cannot be checked with no DNA. This CDR3 region has 17 residues. Germline V gives CDR1 SGHTA, CDR2 FQGNSA. CDR3 sequence reads: CASSPRDSSQWTYEQYF.

This clonotype ranks as medium-sized in terms of frequency. CDR3 protein: CASGLTGELFF. The chain combines TRBV6-5 with TRBJ2-2. Germline V gene data show CDR1 as MNHEY and CDR2 as SVGAGI. The CDR3 is made up of 11 amino acids.

According to its frequency, this clonotype is medium-sized (0.01 to 0.1%). The V call is TRBV27, the J call TRBJ2-7; the TCRdb call, TRBD1, lacks DNA for checking. This CDR3 spans 15 amino acids. Germline CDR1 is MNHEY and CDR2 is SMNVEV (reference sequence). This CDR3 reads CASSSRTNSAYEQYF.

The chain couples TRBV6-5 to TRBJ1-1; TCRdb's D call of TRBD1 is untestable without DNA. Germline CDR1 MNHEY, CDR2 SVGAGI. The CDR3 has 12 amino acids. The CDR3 is CASQGVNTEAFF.

This clonotype registers medium-sized by frequency. The J gene is TRBJ2-3, the V gene TRBV6-5; TCRdb designates TRBD2, a call that cannot be tested without DNA. Germline V gene sequence: CDR1 MNHEY, CDR2 SVGAGI. CDR3 size: 14 residues. CDR3 sequence reads: CASSYQLRGDTQYF.

The J gene is TRBJ1-3, the V gene TRBV5-5; TCRdb calls TRBD1, which cannot be checked without DNA. The CDR3 totals 16 residues. Germline V CDR1 and CDR2: SGHKS, YYEKEE (reference sequence). CDR3 sequence: CASRLQGAGSGNTIYF. Using reference TRBV5-5 and TRBJ1-3 for the parts outside the CDR3, the full variable domain is DAGVTQSPTHLIKTRGQQVTLRCSPISGHKSVSWYQQVLGQGPQFIFQYYEKEERGRGNFPDRFSARQFPNYSSELNVNALLLGDSALYLCASRLQGAGSGNTIYFGEGSWLTVV.

V is TRBV5-6 and J is TRBJ2-7; TCRdb's D call of TRBD2 is untestable without DNA. This CDR3 comprises 16 residues. Looked up from germline, CDR1 is SGHDT and CDR2 is YYEEEE. CDR3 amino acids: CASSPPSGGLSYEQYF.

The chain has TRBV18 and TRBJ2-5; TCRdb selects TRBD1, and the lack of DNA leaves this call unchecked. Germline V gene sequence: CDR1 KGHSH, CDR2 LQKENI. The CDR3 totals 14 residues. CDR3: CASSASRARETQYF.

The chain links TRBV7-9 to TRBJ2-1. The length of the CDR3 is 15 residues. Germline V gives CDR1 SEHNR, CDR2 FQNEAQ (reference sequence). This CDR3 reads CASSLALGTINEQFF.

CDR3: CASSAREGQPQHF. This sequence joins TRBV6-4 and TRBJ1-5. The CDR3 is 13 amino acids. Germline lookup yields CDR1 MRHNA and CDR2 SNTAGT.

V is TRBV6-2 or TRBV6-3 and J is TRBJ2-7; the D call of TRBD2 rests on TCRdb alone, since no DNA is present to check it. CDR3 length: 14 residues. The germline V gene encodes CDR1 MNHEY and CDR2 SVGEGT. CDR3 region: CASSQKGPPYEQYF.

Considering frequency, this clonotype is medium-sized. The chain combines TRBV29-1 with TRBJ1-2; TCRdb's D call of TRBD1 is untestable without DNA. The CDR3 is 16 residues long. In germline, CDR1 is SQVTM, CDR2 ANQGSEA. The CDR3 spells CSAHNPGTGGNYGYTF.

By frequency, this clonotype is medium-sized. The V and J genes are TRBV19 and TRBJ2-3. The germline V gene has CDR1 LNHDA and CDR2 SQIVND (reference sequence). This CDR3 is 14 amino acids long. The chain's CDR3 is CASSTQTSTDTQYF.

This clonotype is classed as medium-sized by frequency. The genes are TRBV29-1 and TRBJ1-1; TCRdb gives TRBD1 as the D gene, but with no DNA this cannot be confirmed. The CDR3 has 16 amino acids. The germline V gene encodes CDR1 SQVTM and CDR2 ANQGSEA. The chain's CDR3 is CSVEDRTGGVNTEAFF.

According to its frequency, this clonotype is medium-sized. The chain couples TRBV29-1 to TRBJ2-5. The V gene's germline CDR1 is SQVTM and CDR2 ANQGSEA. CDR3 length: 13 residues. CDR3 residues: CSVESLFKETQYF.

The chain recombines TRBV5-1 with TRBJ2-3. This CDR3 is 15 amino acids long. Germline CDR1 is SGHRS and CDR2 is YFSETQ. This CDR3 is CASSFGHTSTDTQYF.

This sequence joins TRBV6-5 and TRBJ2-1. This CDR3 has 15 amino acids. Germline-derived CDR1 and CDR2 are MNHEY and SVGAGI. CDR3 sequence: CASSYRLGFYNEQFF.

This clonotype is deemed medium-sized by its frequency. The chain has TRBV12-3 or TRBV12-4 and TRBJ1-6; TCRdb gives TRBD1 as the D gene, but with no DNA this cannot be confirmed. This CDR3 spans 13 amino acids. CDR3: CASSGVGGSPLHF.

The gene calls are TRBV7-6 and TRBJ2-1. Germline V gene lookup returns CDR1 SGHVS and CDR2 FNYEAQ. This CDR3 is built from 15 residues. The CDR3 is CASSLILSSYNEQFF. Based on the CDR3 plus reference TRBV7-6 and TRBJ2-1, the full variable domain is GAGVSQSPRYKVTKRGQDVALRCDPISGHVSLYWYRQALGQGPEFLTYFNYEAQQDKSGLPNDRFSAERPEGSISTLTIQRTEQRDSAMYRCASSLILSSYNEQFFGPGTRLTVL.

Frequency places this clonotype as medium-sized. J is TRBJ2-3 and V is TRBV29-1; the TCRdb call, TRBD2, lacks DNA for checking. This CDR3 has 15 residues. The germline gives CDR1 SQVTM, CDR2 ANQGSEA. CDR3 residues: CSVKMLSGRSDTQYF.

The chain employs TRBV12-3 or TRBV12-4 and TRBJ1-5; TCRdb's assignment of TRBD1 cannot be checked, as there is no DNA. The CDR3 covers 13 residues. The CDR3 is CASSQGQGQPQHF.

This clonotype is medium-sized by frequency. CDR3 in amino acids: CSVQGGGNQPQHF. The rearrangement links TRBV29-1 to TRBJ1-5; TCRdb returns TRBD1, unconfirmable since there is no DNA. The CDR3 totals 13 residues. Germline V gives CDR1 SQVTM, CDR2 ANQGSEA.

This clonotype counts as medium-sized (0.01 to 0.1%) by frequency. This chain connects TRBV27 to TRBJ2-3; no DNA is available, so the TRBD1 call from TCRdb remains unchecked. This CDR3 has 16 residues. Germline V gives CDR1 MNHEY, CDR2 SMNVEV (reference sequence). Here the CDR3 reads CASSLSNHLSPDTQYF.

The V gene is TRBV10-2, the J gene TRBJ1-5; TCRdb gives TRBD1 as the D gene, but with no DNA this cannot be confirmed. CDR3 size: 14 residues. Germline CDR1 and CDR2: WSHSY and SAAADI. The CDR3 spells CASSAWTTNQPQHF.